The clone carrying this T cell receptor (beta chain) has ten or more counts. Its antigen is currently unknown. These data originate in a study of T cell repertoires in cytomegalovirus infection. Overall study context: Public TCR beta signatures were indicative of both CMV infection and a matching HLA type.

General study points: People with CMV and the relevant HLA were identified by cumulative public TCR beta family frequency. In two of eight donors, the top clonotype was HLA-C-restricted CMV-specific.

TCRdb re-called the reads with MiXCR, one entry per CDR3 protein. The sample carries over 450,000 distinct CDR3 sequences, roughly 12% recorded once. The germline V gene encodes CDR1 SGHDT and CDR2 YYEEEE. V was pared by 10 bases and J by 6 bases, with 21 bases between. The CDR3 is 14 amino acids. The source material was PBMCs. This sequence originates from a human donor in good health (CMV status not recorded). Some clones in this sample may be carry-over from other donors' samples. This chain connects TRBV5-6 to TRBJ2-3; possible D gene TRBD2, 7 bases. CDR3 sequence (DNA): TGTGCCCTTTCAAGGGAGGGGGGCTTGGATACGCAGTATTTT. Translation: CALSREGGLDTQYF.